A single sample is the source of the 18 T cell receptor beta chains below, sequenced in a study of cytomegalovirus exposure and HLA in healthy donors. 13 Jbeta primers and 60 Vbeta primers were used for the PCR. Assay used: immunoSEQ multiplex PCR; TCRdb lists only in-frame clones, some missing. The sample records 150,000 to 200,000 clones, around 68% being singletons. The sample consisted of PBMCs. These receptors all stem from a man between 50 and 59 years old in good health and CMV-seronegative.

The chain employs TRBV6-1 and TRBJ1-1; D might be TRBD1 (6 bases). CDR1 is MNHNS, CDR2 SASEGT, per germline. The V end was cut by 5 bases, the J end by 5 bases, with 15 bases between. This CDR3 contains 14 residues. CDR3 bases: TGTGCCAGCAGTTCTGACAGGAGTGGGACTGAAGCTTTCTTT. Translated, it gives CASSSDRSGTEAFF.

The V gene is TRBV7-9, the J gene TRBJ1-1; D is ambiguous. V was clipped by 2 bases and J by 11 bases, with 9 bases between them. Per the germline V gene, CDR1 is SEHNR and CDR2 is FQNEAQ (reference sequence). CDR3 size: 11 residues. Here the CDR3 reads CASSLKLAAFF. Here the CDR3 DNA reads TGTGCCAGCAGCTTAAAACTTGCGGCTTTCTTT.

V gene TRBV7-9 combines with J gene TRBJ2-3, with 8 positions matching TRBD1. CDR1 is SEHNR and CDR2 is FQNEAQ in the germline V gene (reference sequence). Germline trimming cut 5 bases from V and 2 bases from J; bases unmatched to any gene: 9. CDR3 size: 16 residues. CDR3 amino acids: CASSEGTGPFTDTQYF. The CDR3 DNA sequence: TGTGCCAGCAGCGAGGGGACAGGCCCATTCACAGATACGCAGTATTTT.

This sequence joins TRBV4-2 and TRBJ2-1, with 8 positions matching TRBD2. This CDR3 region has 16 residues. Germline trimming cut 4 bases from V and 7 bases from J; bases unmatched to any gene: 12. The germline CDR1 and CDR2 sequences are LGHNA and YNFKEQ. CDR3 residues: CASSLRAGGRGNEQFF. For the CDR3, the DNA is TGTGCCAGCAGCCTCCGGGCGGGGGGAAGGGGAAATGAGCAGTTCTTC.

The chain recombines TRBV25-1 with TRBJ2-5, with TRBD2 identical over 12 bases. J lost 2 bases, V lost 2 bases, and 9 bases had no gene match. The germline gives CDR1 MGHDK, CDR2 SYGVNS. This CDR3 is 18 amino acids long. CDR3 region: CASSEGLAGGPRQETQYF. CDR3 in DNA: TGTGCCAGCAGTGAAGGGCTAGCGGGGGGGCCTCGGCAAGAGACCCAGTACTTC.

The chain combines TRBV4-3 with TRBJ2-1, with 7 bases aligning to TRBD2. The germline gives CDR1 LGHNA, CDR2 YSLEER. Trimming removed 1 base from V and 0 bases from J; junction bases left unmatched: 9. The CDR3 spans 18 residues. DNA for the CDR3: TGCGCCAGCAGCCAAGCAGGCGGAGCGGGGAGCTCCTACAATGAGCAGTTCTTC. Its translation is CASSQAGGAGSSYNEQFF.

The genes are TRBV5-5 and TRBJ1-1; D is possibly TRBD1 (6 bases). The CDR3 loop spans 15 amino acids. The V gene lost 4 bases and the J gene lost 4 bases, with 17 bases spanning the gap. Looked up from germline, CDR1 is SGHKS and CDR2 is YYEKEE (reference sequence). The CDR3 nucleotides are TGTGCCAGCAGCATACTACAGGGCGGGAGCACTGAAGCTTTCTTT. It translates to CASSILQGGSTEAFF.

The genes are TRBV4-1 and TRBJ1-5; no reliable D call. Per the germline V gene, CDR1 is MGHRA and CDR2 is YSYEKL. This CDR3 has 17 residues. V lost 2 bases to trimming and J lost 4 bases, with 18 bases between them. The CDR3 coding sequence is TGCGCCAGCAGCCAATCGTCCTCCCCGGGATCTAATCAGCCCCAGCATTTT. Translated, it gives CASSQSSSPGSNQPQHF.

The V gene is TRBV6-6, the J gene TRBJ2-7; 11 nucleotides agree with TRBD1. CDR1 and CDR2 (germline): MNHNY, SVGAGI (reference sequence). J gave up 3 bases and V 2 bases, and 3 bases lay outside the gene matches. The CDR3 runs to 15 residues. CDR3 residues: CASSYPGQGVYEQYF. The CDR3 coding sequence is TGTGCCAGCAGTTACCCGGGACAGGGGGTCTACGAGCAGTACTTC.

V and J are TRBV6-5 and TRBJ1-2; 8 bases line up with TRBD1. Per germline, CDR1 MNHEY and CDR2 SVGAGI. The CDR3 has 16 residues. J was trimmed by 8 bases and V by 0 bases; bases with no gene match: 11. The CDR3 region is CASSYSDRAGLLGYTF. The CDR3 coding sequence is TGTGCCAGCAGTTACTCGGACAGGGCGGGCTTACTCGGCTACACCTTC.

This clone came up a few times. V is TRBV11-3 and J is TRBJ1-1; TRBD1 matches 11 bases. With V trimmed by 1 base and J by 5 bases, 3 bases remained unmatched. CDR1 is SGHNT and CDR2 is YENEEA in the germline V gene. This CDR3 spans 15 amino acids. The CDR3 loop reads CASSLGGQGATEAFF. Written as DNA, the CDR3 is TGTGCCAGCAGCTTAGGCGGACAGGGGGCGACTGAAGCTTTCTTT.

The chain carries TRBV5-1 and TRBJ1-6; D gene unclear. V dropped 4 bases and J dropped 5 bases, with 13 bases sitting between them. The CDR3 sequence is 15 residues long. CDR1 is SGHRS and CDR2 is YFSETQ in the germline V gene. The CDR3, as DNA: TGCGCCAGCAGCCGGGTCCTAGCTAATAATTCACCCCTCCACTTT. It specifies CASSRVLANNSPLHF.

This chain uses TRBV5-4 with TRBJ1-1, with 11 nucleotides matching TRBD1. Looked up from germline, CDR1 is SGHNT and CDR2 is YYREEE (reference sequence). There are 14 residues in the CDR3. J was trimmed by 4 bases and V by 5 bases; bases with no gene match: 4. As DNA, the CDR3 is TGTGCCAGCAGTTGGGACAGGGGGACCACTGAAGCTTTCTTT. This encodes CASSWDRGTTEAFF.

This clone was seen only a few times. The chain recombines TRBV2 with TRBJ1-2, with D unresolved. V dropped 0 bases and J dropped 8 bases, with 16 bases sitting between them. The CDR3 is made up of 15 amino acids. Germline V CDR1 and CDR2: SNHLY, FYNNEI. Here the CDR3 DNA reads TGTGCCAGCAGTGAAGCGGGAGGGCCCCGGGAAGGCTACACCTTC. This sequence encodes CASSEAGGPREGYTF.

The chain uses TRBV25-1 and TRBJ1-1; a possible D gene is TRBD1 (5 bases). The CDR3 has 14 amino acids. Germline-derived CDR1 and CDR2 are MGHDK and SYGVNS. V lost 5 bases and J lost 0, with 10 bases in between. CDR3 nucleotides: TGTGCCAGCAGTCAGGGAGGCATGAACACTGAAGCTTTCTTT. As protein: CASSQGGMNTEAFF.

The J gene is TRBJ1-2, the V gene TRBV6-5, with 10 positions matching TRBD1. The CDR3 loop spans 15 amino acids. V was pared by 5 bases and J by 3 bases, with 6 bases of the junction left unmatched. Germline V gene lookup returns CDR1 MNHEY and CDR2 SVGAGI. CDR3 loop: CASSGGQGLYYGYTF. CDR3 bases: TGTGCCAGCAGTGGGGGACAGGGGCTTTACTATGGCTACACCTTC.

The gene calls are TRBV7-3 and TRBJ1-6; no firm D call. The CDR3 is made up of 12 amino acids. Germline CDR1 and CDR2: SGHTA and FQGTGA. The V end was cut by 5 bases, the J end by 5 bases, with 4 bases between. CDR3 DNA: TGTGCCAGCAGCAATAATAATTCACCCCTCCACTTT. Its translation: CASSNNNSPLHF.

The chain links TRBV16 to TRBJ1-2; D uncertain. There are 13 residues in the CDR3. The V end was cut by 5 bases, the J end by 2 bases, with 9 bases between. The germline V gene has CDR1 KGHSY and CDR2 FQNENV. The CDR3 is CASSSSSNYGYTF. Here the CDR3 DNA reads TGTGCCAGCAGCTCTAGCTCCAACTATGGCTACACCTTC.